The clone carrying this TCR beta chain turned up a few times. What it recognizes is unknown. This entry belongs to a study of regulatory T cells in long-lasting Graves disease. Points from the study as a whole: Sampling was limited to peripheral blood rather than thyroid tissue.

The length of the CDR3 is 14 residues. Per the germline V gene, CDR1 is SGHDT and CDR2 is YYEEEE. V dropped 2 bases and J dropped 4 bases, with 12 bases sitting between them. CDR3-region Arm-PCR and iRepertoire HTBI primers produced the TCR beta libraries. A single record per CDR3 protein comes from TCRdb applying MiXCR to the multiplex PCR reads. The data hold about 470,000 distinct CDR3 sequences, with about 22% observed a single time. Documented time point: persistent/refractory GD, antithyroid drugs over 5 years with positive TRAb. PBMC RNA served as the TCR library source. The sequence derives from a female donor with Graves disease. Source: peripheral blood mononuclear cells (PBMCs), taken when the disease was refractory, from a patient treated with antithyroid drugs. This chain connects TRBV5-6 to TRBJ1-1; a possible D gene is TRBD1 (6 bases). The CDR3 reads CASSFRGPVTEAFF. As DNA, the CDR3 is TGTGCCAGCAGCTTCCGGGGGCCGGTCACTGAAGCTTTCTTT.